These 18 T cell receptor beta chains share one sample of origin, sequenced in a study of blood T cells in healthy people across ages. For the second PCR, which ran for 7 to 11 cycles, a sample-barcoded 5' primer and a J-beta primer mix were used. Using its own MiXCR run on the 5' RACE reads, TCRdb lists one record per CDR3 protein. The sample holds roughly 680,000 distinct CDR3 sequences; roughly 49% are singletons and the top ten take 25% to 35%. Sequencing input: blood. The receptors stem from a woman aged 55-70 years in good health.

On this clonotype itself: Since a much larger clone is just one base distant, this may be a read error. The chain joins TRBV5-5 to TRBJ2-4, with TRBD2 as a possible D gene (5 bases). The germline V gene encodes CDR1 SGHKS and CDR2 YYEKEE (reference sequence). The CDR3 consists of 14 residues. Trimming left V 3 bases short and J 13 bases short, with 20 bases between. In DNA, the CDR3 is TGTGCCAGCAGCTGGTCCACTAGTCAAGAGGCCCAGTACTTC. Amino acid sequence: CASSWSTSQEAQYF.

V is TRBV7-2 and J is TRBJ2-1; the D gene is possibly TRBD2 (5 bases). The CDR3 covers 14 residues. Germline CDR1 and CDR2: SGHTA and FQGNSA. Trimming pared 2 bases from V and 6 bases from J, leaving 11 bases between. Here the CDR3 DNA reads TGTGCCAGCAGCTTAATCTCGGGGAGCAATGAGCAGTTCTTC. Encoded protein: CASSLISGSNEQFF. Variable domain in full (rest from reference TRBV7-2 and TRBJ2-1): GAGVSQSPSNKVTEKGKDVELRCDPISGHTALYWYRQSLGQGLEFLIYFQGNSAPDKSGLPSDRFSAERTGGSVSTLTIQRTQQEDSAVYLCASSLISGSNEQFFGPGTRLTVL.

V is TRBV2 and J is TRBJ2-5, with no clear D. The last part of the DNA fits TRBJ2-7 better; the J call may be wrong. Per the germline V gene, CDR1 is SNHLY and CDR2 is FYNNEI. This CDR3 is built from 14 residues. CDR3 nucleotides: TGTGCCAGCAGTGACAATAGCCGTGGAACCGAGCAGTACTTC. This codes for CASSDNSRGTEQYF.

A remark on this clonotype: A much bigger clone sits one base away, suggesting this may be a read error. V and J are TRBV29-1 and TRBJ2-7; D possibly matches TRBD1 or TRBD2 (5 bases each). Germline CDR1 reads SQVTM; CDR2 reads ANQGSEA. The CDR3 has 13 amino acids. Trimming shortened V by 7 bases and J by 1 base, and 14 bases separated the two germline ends. The CDR3 nucleotides are TGCAGCGCTGAGAGGGACGGTTCCTACGAGCAGTACTTC. This sequence encodes CSAERDGSYEQYF.

Details on this clonotype: Possible read error: a much larger clone is one base away. The chain couples TRBV4-1 to TRBJ2-3; D assignment may be TRBD1 or TRBD2 (6 bases each). The CDR3 sequence is 17 residues long. The V gene lost 0 bases and the J gene lost 4 bases, with 17 bases spanning the gap. Germline V gene sequence: CDR1 MGHRA, CDR2 YSYEKL. CDR3 sequence reads: CASSQDGFGGPADTQYF. The CDR3 DNA reads as TGCGCCAGCAGCCAAGATGGGTTCGGGGGCCCCGCAGATACGCAGTATTTT.

For the CDR3, the DNA is TGCGCCAGCAGCTTGGCCAATTTGAATGAAAAACTGTTTTTT. Its protein product is CASSLANLNEKLFF. The chain has TRBV5-1 and TRBJ1-4; D remains ambiguous. V lost 0 bases to trimming and J lost 5 bases, with 8 bases between them. CDR1 is SGHRS and CDR2 is YFSETQ in the germline V gene. This CDR3 region has 14 residues. The entire variable domain, with the rest obtained from reference TRBV5-1 and TRBJ1-4, is as follows: KAGVTQTPRYLIKTRGQQVTLSCSPISGHRSVSWYQQTPGQGLQFLFEYFSETQRNKGNFPGRFSGRQFSNSRSEMNVSTLELGDSALYLCASSLANLNEKLFFGSGTQLSVL.

The rearrangement links TRBV5-1 to TRBJ2-3, with 8 bases that match TRBD2. This CDR3 spans 14 amino acids. The germline V gene has CDR1 SGHRS and CDR2 YFSETQ. V dropped 10 bases and J dropped 8; count of bases not matched to a gene: 15. Here the CDR3 reads CASRGAGEGSTQYF. The CDR3 DNA sequence: TGCGCCTCGAGAGGAGCGGGAGAAGGGTCTACGCAGTATTTT.

The rearrangement joins TRBV9 to TRBJ2-7; 11 positions match TRBD1. This CDR3 is built from 15 residues. With V trimmed by 2 bases and J by 5 bases, 6 bases remained unmatched. Germline V gene data show CDR1 as SGDLS and CDR2 as YYNGEE. This CDR3 is CASSVGQGGMNEQYF. In nucleotides, the CDR3 is TGTGCCAGCAGCGTGGGACAGGGGGGGATGAACGAGCAGTACTTC.

This clonotype was seen many times. Just one base apart from a much larger clone, this may be a read error. This chain joins TRBV29-1 and TRBJ2-3; the D gene is possibly TRBD1 (5 bases). V was trimmed by 8 bases and J by 6 bases, leaving 18 bases between them. CDR3 length equals 13 residues. Germline V gene lookup returns CDR1 SQVTM and CDR2 ANQGSEA. The DNA of the CDR3 is TGCAGCACCCGGGCAGGAAAGGGGGATACGCAGTATTTT. Residues: CSTRAGKGDTQYF.

This chain joins TRBV28 and TRBJ1-4, with TRBD1 matching 7 bases. This CDR3 contains 16 residues. Germline V gene sequence: CDR1 MDHEN, CDR2 SYDVKM. V gave up 4 bases and J gave up 6 bases; unmatched junction bases: 11. This chain's CDR3 is CASSSLTGTEYEKLFF. In DNA form, the CDR3 reads TGTGCCAGCAGTTCCCTAACCGGGACAGAGTATGAAAAACTGTTTTTT.

A remark on this clonotype: Given a much more abundant clone one base away, this may be a read error. The chain combines TRBV29-1 with TRBJ2-1; no firm D call. Germline V gene data show CDR1 as SQVTM and CDR2 as ANQGSEA. V was shortened by 7 bases and J by 7 bases, with 17 bases between the two germline ends. The CDR3 spans 13 residues. The CDR3 loop is CSASAVPGNEQFF. The CDR3, as DNA: TGCAGCGCTTCCGCGGTCCCAGGAAATGAGCAGTTCTTC.

The chain is built from TRBV6-2 or TRBV6-3 and TRBJ2-1; D is unresolved. V lost 0 bases, J lost 8 bases, and 17 bases lay in between. The CDR3 contains 16 residues. Germline V gene data show CDR1 as MNHEY and CDR2 as SVGEGT. The CDR3 DNA follows: TGTGCCAGCAGTTACTCGCCAGTCTCGCCCAGCGATGAGCAGTTCTTC. Translation gives CASSYSPVSPSDEQFF.

This clonotype was counted only a few times. The V and J genes are TRBV12-3 or TRBV12-4 and TRBJ1-5, with TRBD1 matching 8 bases. The CDR3 sequence is 15 residues long. V gave up 6 bases and J gave up 4 bases; unmatched junction bases: 8. The CDR3 DNA reads as TGTGCCAGCAGGGCTGGGACAGGCCGAAATCAGCCCCAGCATTTT. Residues: CASRAGTGRNQPQHF.

This clonotype was found a few times. The V call is TRBV29-1, the J call TRBJ1-2, with 10 positions matching TRBD1. The CDR3 spans 14 residues. The germline CDR1 and CDR2 sequences are SQVTM and ANQGSEA. Germline trimming cut 3 bases from V and 3 bases from J; bases unmatched to any gene: 4. The CDR3 protein is CSVEDRGGYYGYTF. The CDR3 bases are TGCAGCGTTGAGGACAGGGGGGGATACTATGGCTACACCTTC. Using reference TRBV29-1 and TRBJ1-2 for the parts outside the CDR3, the full variable domain is SAVISQKPSRDICQRGTSLTIQCQVDSQVTMMFWYRQQPGQSLTLIATANQGSEATYESGFVIDKFPISRPNLTFSTLTVSNMSPEDSSIYLCSVEDRGGYYGYTFGSGTRLTVV.

The chain carries TRBV6-4 and TRBJ2-1; D remains unclear. Germline CDR1 is MRHNA and CDR2 is SNTAGT. V shed 3 bases and J shed 0 bases, with 12 bases lying between them. The CDR3 length is 16 residues. CDR3 protein: CASSDLGKSSYNEQFF. CDR3 in DNA: TGTGCCAGCAGTGATTTGGGCAAAAGCTCCTACAATGAGCAGTTCTTC.

The chain uses TRBV28 and TRBJ2-2, with TRBD1 matching 9 bases. This CDR3 spans 17 amino acids. V was pared by 4 bases and J by 6 bases, with 12 bases of the junction left unmatched. Germline values: CDR1 MDHEN, CDR2 SYDVKM. CDR3 in amino acids: CASSSGARDRDAGELFF. CDR3 in DNA: TGTGCCAGCAGTTCAGGGGCTAGGGACAGGGACGCCGGGGAGCTGTTTTTT. The full variable domain, in which reference TRBV28 and TRBJ2-2 provide the parts outside the CDR3, is DVKVTQSSRYLVKRTGEKVFLECVQDMDHENMFWYRQDPGLGLRLIYFSYDVKMKEKGDIPEGYSVSREKKERFSLILESASTNQTSMYLCASSSGARDRDAGELFFGEGSRLTVL.

The chain has TRBV2 and TRBJ2-1; possibly TRBD2 for D (5 bases). The J call may not be correct, given that the DNA end is closer to TRBJ2-7. Germline loops: CDR1 SNHLY, CDR2 FYNNEI. The CDR3 is 13 amino acids. The chain's CDR3 is CATGIGSYNEQYF. DNA for the CDR3: TGTGCCACGGGAATTGGGTCCTACAATGAGCAGTACTTC.

The chain combines TRBV28 with TRBJ2-7; TRBD1 matches at 9 bases. The CDR3 has 16 residues. Germline values: CDR1 MDHEN, CDR2 SYDVKM. J gave up 0 bases and V 5 bases, and 8 bases lay outside the gene matches. As DNA, the CDR3 is TGTGCCAGCAGTCCATGGACAGGGGATAGCTCCTACGAGCAGTACTTC. This sequence encodes CASSPWTGDSSYEQYF. The full variable domain, completed using reference TRBV28 and TRBJ2-7, is DVKVTQSSRYLVKRTGEKVFLECVQDMDHENMFWYRQDPGLGLRLIYFSYDVKMKEKGDIPEGYSVSREKKERFSLILESASTNQTSMYLCASSPWTGDSSYEQYFGPGTRLTVT.